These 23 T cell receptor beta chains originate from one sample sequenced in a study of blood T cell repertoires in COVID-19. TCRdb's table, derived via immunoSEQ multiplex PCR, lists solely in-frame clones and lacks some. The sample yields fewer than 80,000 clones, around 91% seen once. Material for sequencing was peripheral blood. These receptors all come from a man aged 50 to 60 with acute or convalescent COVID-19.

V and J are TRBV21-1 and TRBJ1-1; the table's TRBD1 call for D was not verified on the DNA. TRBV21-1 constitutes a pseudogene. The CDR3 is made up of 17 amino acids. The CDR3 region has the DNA TGTGCCAGCAGCAAAGCGCAGGCGACGGTGACGAACACTGAAGCTTTCTTT. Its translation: CASSKAQATVTNTEAFF.

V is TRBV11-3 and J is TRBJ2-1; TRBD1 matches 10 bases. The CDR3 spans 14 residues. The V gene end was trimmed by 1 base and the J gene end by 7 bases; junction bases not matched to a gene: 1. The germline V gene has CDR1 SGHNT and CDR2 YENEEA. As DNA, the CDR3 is TGTGCCAGCAGCTTAGGACAGGGGGCGAATGAGCAGTTCTTC. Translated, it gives CASSLGQGANEQFF.

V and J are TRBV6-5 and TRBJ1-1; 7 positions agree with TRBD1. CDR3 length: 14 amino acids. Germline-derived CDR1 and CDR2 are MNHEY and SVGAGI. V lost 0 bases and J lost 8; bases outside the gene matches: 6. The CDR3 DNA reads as TGTGCCAGCAGTTACTCTACAGGGGAGCGAGAAGCTTTCTTT. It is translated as CASSYSTGEREAFF.

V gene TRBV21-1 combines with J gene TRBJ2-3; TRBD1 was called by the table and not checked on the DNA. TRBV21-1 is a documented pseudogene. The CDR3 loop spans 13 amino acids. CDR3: CASSFQSTDTQYF. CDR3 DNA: TGTGCCAGCAGCTTCCAGAGCACAGATACGCAGTATTTT.

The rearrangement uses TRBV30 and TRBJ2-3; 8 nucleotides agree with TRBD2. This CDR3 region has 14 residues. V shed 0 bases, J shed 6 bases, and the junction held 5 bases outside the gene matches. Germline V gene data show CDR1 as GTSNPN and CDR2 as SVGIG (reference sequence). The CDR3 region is CAWSVGLAKDTQYF. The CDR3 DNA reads TGTGCCTGGAGTGTTGGACTAGCAAAGGATACGCAGTATTTT.

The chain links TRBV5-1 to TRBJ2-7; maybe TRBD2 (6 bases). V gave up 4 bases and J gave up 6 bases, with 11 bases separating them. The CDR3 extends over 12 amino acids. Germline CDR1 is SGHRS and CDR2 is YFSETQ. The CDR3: CASSPGTFEQYF. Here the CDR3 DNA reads TGCGCCAGCAGCCCAGGGACTTTCGAGCAGTACTTC. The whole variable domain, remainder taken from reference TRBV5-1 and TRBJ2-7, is KAGVTQTPRYLIKTRGQQVTLSCSPISGHRSVSWYQQTPGQGLQFLFEYFSETQRNKGNFPGRFSGRQFSNSRSEMNVSTLELGDSALYLCASSPGTFEQYFGPGTRLTVT.

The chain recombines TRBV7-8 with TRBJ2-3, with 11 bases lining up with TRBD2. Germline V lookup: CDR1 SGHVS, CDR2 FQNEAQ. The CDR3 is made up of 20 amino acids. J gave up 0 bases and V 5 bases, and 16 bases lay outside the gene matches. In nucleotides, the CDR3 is TGTGCCAGCAGCCTAGGGTGGGGACTAGCGGTATTTACTAGCACAGATACGCAGTATTTT. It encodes CASSLGWGLAVFTSTDTQYF.

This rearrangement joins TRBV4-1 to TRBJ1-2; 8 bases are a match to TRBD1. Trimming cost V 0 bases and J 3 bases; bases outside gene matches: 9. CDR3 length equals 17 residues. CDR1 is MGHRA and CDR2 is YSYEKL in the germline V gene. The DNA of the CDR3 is TGCGCCAGCAGCCAAGAATGGGACAGGATAGTAGACTATGGCTACACCTTC. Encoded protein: CASSQEWDRIVDYGYTF.

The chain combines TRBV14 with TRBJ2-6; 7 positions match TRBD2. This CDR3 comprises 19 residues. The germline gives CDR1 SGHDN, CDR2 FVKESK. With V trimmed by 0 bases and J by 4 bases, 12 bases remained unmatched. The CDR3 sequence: CASSQERREGLAGANVLTF. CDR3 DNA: TGTGCCAGCAGCCAAGAGAGAAGGGAGGGTCTGGCGGGGGCCAACGTCCTGACTTTC.

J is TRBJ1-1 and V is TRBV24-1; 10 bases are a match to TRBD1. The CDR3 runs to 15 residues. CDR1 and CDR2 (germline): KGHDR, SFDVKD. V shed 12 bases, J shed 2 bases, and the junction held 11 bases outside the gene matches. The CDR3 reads CAPQTGGEINTEAFF. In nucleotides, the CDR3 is TGTGCCCCCCAGACAGGGGGCGAAATTAACACTGAAGCTTTCTTT.

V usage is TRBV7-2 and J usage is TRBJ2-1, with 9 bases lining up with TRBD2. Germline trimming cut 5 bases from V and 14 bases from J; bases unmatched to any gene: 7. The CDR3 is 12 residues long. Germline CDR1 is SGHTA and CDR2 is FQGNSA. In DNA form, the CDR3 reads TGTGCCAGCAGCCACCTTAGCGGGAGTAAGTTCTTC. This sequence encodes CASSHLSGSKFF. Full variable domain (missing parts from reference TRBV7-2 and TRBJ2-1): GAGVSQSPSNKVTEKGKDVELRCDPISGHTALYWYRQSLGQGLEFLIYFQGNSAPDKSGLPSDRFSAERTGGSVSTLTIQRTQQEDSAVYLCASSHLSGSKFFGPGTRLTVL.

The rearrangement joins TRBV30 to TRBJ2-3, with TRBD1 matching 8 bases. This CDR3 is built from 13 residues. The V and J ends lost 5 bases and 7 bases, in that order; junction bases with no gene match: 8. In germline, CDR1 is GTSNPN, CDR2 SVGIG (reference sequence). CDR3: CAWGDRGINTQYF. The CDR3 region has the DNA TGTGCCTGGGGAGACAGGGGAATAAATACGCAGTATTTT.

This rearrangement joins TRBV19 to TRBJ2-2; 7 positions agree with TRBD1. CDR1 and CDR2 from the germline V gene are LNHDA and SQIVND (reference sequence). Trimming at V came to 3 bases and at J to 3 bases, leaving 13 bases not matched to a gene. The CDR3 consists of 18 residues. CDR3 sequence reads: CASSIFGGKQGYTGELFF. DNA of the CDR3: TGTGCCAGTAGTATCTTCGGTGGAAAACAGGGGTACACCGGGGAGCTGTTTTTT.

CDR3 nucleotide sequence: TGTGCCAGTAGTATAGGACAGGGGCCGTCCTACGAGCAGTACTTC. Protein: CASSIGQGPSYEQYF. V gene TRBV19 combines with J gene TRBJ2-7; 8 bases line up with TRBD1. This CDR3 has 15 amino acids. Germline values: CDR1 LNHDA, CDR2 SQIVND (reference sequence). V lost 1 base and J lost 1; bases outside the gene matches: 3.

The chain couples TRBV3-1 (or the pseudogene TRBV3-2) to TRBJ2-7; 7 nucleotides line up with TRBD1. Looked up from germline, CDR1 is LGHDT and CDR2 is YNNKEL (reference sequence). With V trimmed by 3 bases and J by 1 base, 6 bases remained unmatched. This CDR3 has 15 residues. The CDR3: CASSQDPQGSYEQYF. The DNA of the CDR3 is TGTGCCAGCAGCCAGGACCCACAGGGGTCCTACGAGCAGTACTTC.

The CDR3 reads CASGRQGTYEQYF. The CDR3 DNA follows: TGCGCCAGCGGGAGACAGGGGACCTACGAGCAGTACTTC. The V and J genes are TRBV5-1 and TRBJ2-7, with 8 bases that match TRBD1. CDR3 length: 13 residues. The germline V gene encodes CDR1 SGHRS and CDR2 YFSETQ. The ends lost 7 bases at V and 2 bases at J; junction bases unmatched: 5. The variable domain in full, completed from reference TRBV5-1 and TRBJ2-7, reads KAGVTQTPRYLIKTRGQQVTLSCSPISGHRSVSWYQQTPGQGLQFLFEYFSETQRNKGNFPGRFSGRQFSNSRSEMNVSTLELGDSALYLCASGRQGTYEQYFGPGTRLTVT.

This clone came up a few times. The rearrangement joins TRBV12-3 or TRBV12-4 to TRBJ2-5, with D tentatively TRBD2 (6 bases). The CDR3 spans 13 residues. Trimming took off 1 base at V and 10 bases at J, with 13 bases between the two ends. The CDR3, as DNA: TGTGCCAGCAGTTTAGTACCGGGGAGGAGCCAGTACTTC. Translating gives CASSLVPGRSQYF.

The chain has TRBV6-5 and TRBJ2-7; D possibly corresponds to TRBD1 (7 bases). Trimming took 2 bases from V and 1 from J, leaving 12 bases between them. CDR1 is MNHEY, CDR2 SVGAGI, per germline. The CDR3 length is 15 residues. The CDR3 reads CASSYVAGGSYEQYF. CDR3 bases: TGTGCCAGCAGTTACGTCGCAGGGGGGTCCTACGAGCAGTACTTC.

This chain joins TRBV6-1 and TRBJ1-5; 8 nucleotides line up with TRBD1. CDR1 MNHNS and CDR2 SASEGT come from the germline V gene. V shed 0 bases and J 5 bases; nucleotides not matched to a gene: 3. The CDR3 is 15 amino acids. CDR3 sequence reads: CASSEAGTGYQPQHF. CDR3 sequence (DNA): TGTGCCAGCAGTGAAGCCGGGACAGGATATCAGCCCCAGCATTTT.

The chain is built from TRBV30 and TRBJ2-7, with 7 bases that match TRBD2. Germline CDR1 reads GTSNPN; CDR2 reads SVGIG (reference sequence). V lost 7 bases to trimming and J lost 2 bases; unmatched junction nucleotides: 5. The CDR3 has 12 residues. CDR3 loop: CASASGTYEQYF. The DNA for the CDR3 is TGTGCCTCCGCTAGCGGAACCTACGAGCAGTACTTC.

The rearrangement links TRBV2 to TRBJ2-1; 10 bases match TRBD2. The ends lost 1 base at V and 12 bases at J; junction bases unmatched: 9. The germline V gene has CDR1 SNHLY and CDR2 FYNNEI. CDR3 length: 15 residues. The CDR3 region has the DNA TGTGCCAGCAGTGAAGGTCCGGCTAGCGGGAGTCGGCAGTTCTTC. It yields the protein CASSEGPASGSRQFF.

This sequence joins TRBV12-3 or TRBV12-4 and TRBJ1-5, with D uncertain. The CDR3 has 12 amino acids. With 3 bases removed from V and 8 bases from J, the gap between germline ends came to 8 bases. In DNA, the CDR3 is TGTGCCAGCAGTTTTGGAGGGAAGCCCCAGCATTTT. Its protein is CASSFGGKPQHF.

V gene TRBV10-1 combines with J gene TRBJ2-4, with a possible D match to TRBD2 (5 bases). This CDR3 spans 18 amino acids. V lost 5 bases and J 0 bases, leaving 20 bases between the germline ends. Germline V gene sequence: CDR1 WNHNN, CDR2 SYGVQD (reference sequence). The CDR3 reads CASSSRTRRVLAKNIQYF. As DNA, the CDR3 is TGCGCCAGCAGTTCACGAACGAGGCGGGTTCTAGCCAAAAACATTCAGTACTTC.